The 26 T cell receptor beta chains reported below all come from one sample, sequenced in a study of CD8 T cells in ankylosing spondylitis. These receptors lack a known antigen. TCRdb reprocessed the 5' RACE reads via MiXCR and lists one record per CDR3 protein. The table records 700,000 to 850,000 distinct CDR3 sequences, 12% of them present only once. The study's findings and limits: Fewer than ten highly homologous variants made up a TCR beta motif that seemed to typify ankylosing spondylitis blood.

Sequencing was done on a sample of blood, either unsorted or a sorted T cell fraction (not recorded which). These receptors were obtained from a male donor with ankylosing spondylitis.

This clonotype was counted a few times. At one end the junction does not follow the germline gene, possibly because of a read error. Here the CDR3 DNA reads TGCAGTGCTAGAGGTATCGGCCGGGACTACCAGTTC. The encoded protein is CSARGIGRDYQF. The chain employs TRBV20-1 and TRBJ2-7, with 7 nucleotides matching TRBD2. Germline V gives CDR1 DFQATT, CDR2 SNEGSKA (reference sequence). This CDR3 contains 12 residues.

In its sample, this clonotype was seen many times. The chain recombines TRBV5-5 with TRBJ1-4; no firm D call. The CDR3 spans 14 residues. The germline V gene encodes CDR1 SGHKS and CDR2 YYEKEE (reference sequence). Trimming took off 2 bases at V and 7 bases at J, with 12 bases between the two ends. Here the CDR3 reads CASSFTSAGEKLFF. As DNA, the CDR3 is TGTGCCAGCAGCTTTACATCGGCCGGTGAAAAACTGTTTTTT.

The CDR3 DNA reads TGTGCCAGCAGCCGATCGGGAGTGGGCTCCTACGAGCAGTACTTC. Protein product: CASSRSGVGSYEQYF. The rearrangement links TRBV7-9 to TRBJ2-7; TRBD2 might be the D (6 bases). The CDR3 length is 15 residues. V was trimmed by 5 bases and J by 0 bases, leaving 14 bases between them. In germline, CDR1 is SEHNR, CDR2 FQNEAQ (reference sequence).

This clonotype was seen many times. The V call is TRBV5-1, the J call TRBJ2-7; the match to TRBD1 covers 9 bases. Germline V gene sequence: CDR1 SGHRS, CDR2 YFSETQ. There are 14 residues in the CDR3. V lost 4 bases to trimming and J lost 3 bases; unmatched junction nucleotides: 5. In nucleotides, the CDR3 is TGCGCCAGCAGCCCAACAGGGGGCCACTACGAGCAGTACTTC. Translating gives CASSPTGGHYEQYF.

This clonotype was seen a handful of times. This CDR3 reads CASMVTGVTGELFF. In DNA, the CDR3 is TGTGCCAGCATGGTGACAGGGGTGACCGGGGAGCTGTTTTTT. The rearrangement links TRBV25-1 to TRBJ2-2, with 8 nucleotides matching TRBD1. The CDR3 has 14 residues. Germline trimming cut 7 bases from V and 5 bases from J; bases unmatched to any gene: 6. In germline, CDR1 is MGHDK, CDR2 SYGVNS.

This clonotype was counted only a few times. The chain carries TRBV10-3 and TRBJ1-1; a weak D match, TRBD1 (5 bases). Germline CDR1 and CDR2: ENHRY and SYGVKD. CDR3 size: 15 residues. The V and J ends lost 4 bases and 1 base respectively, with 13 bases between them. CDR3 residues: CAISAPGLRNTEAFF. DNA of the CDR3: TGTGCCATCAGTGCACCGGGACTCCGGAACACTGAAGCTTTCTTT.

CDR3 region: CASSRTRPETQYF. The CDR3 coding sequence is TGTGCCAGCAGTAGGACGCGACCAGAGACCCAGTACTTC. The J gene is TRBJ2-5, the V gene TRBV12-3 or TRBV12-4; no definite D call. V dropped 5 bases and J dropped 4 bases, with 11 bases sitting between them. The CDR3 contains 13 residues.

The V and J genes are TRBV24-1 and TRBJ2-7; 10 positions agree with TRBD1. V dropped 4 bases and J dropped 5; count of bases not matched to a gene: 7. This CDR3 contains 15 residues. In germline, CDR1 is KGHDR, CDR2 SFDVKD. CDR3 in DNA: TGTGCCACCAGTGACCCGTCCGGGACAGGGGACGAGCAGTACTTC. It encodes CATSDPSGTGDEQYF.

This clonotype came up a few times. The chain uses TRBV12-3 or TRBV12-4 and TRBJ1-2; the D is unclear. The CDR3 length is 13 residues. V dropped 6 bases and J dropped 4 bases, with 12 bases sitting between them. The CDR3 here is CASSRWGFYGYTF. In DNA form, the CDR3 reads TGTGCCAGCAGCCGGTGGGGTTTCTATGGCTACACCTTC.

This clonotype has at least ten counts. The chain couples TRBV5-1 to TRBJ1-2; D may be TRBD1 (5 bases). This CDR3 spans 13 amino acids. V was cut by 0 bases and J by 8 bases, with 11 bases left in between. Germline V gene lookup returns CDR1 SGHRS and CDR2 YFSETQ. CDR3 residues: CASSLGPGSGYTF. Written as DNA, the CDR3 is TGCGCCAGCAGCTTGGGGCCAGGGAGCGGCTACACCTTC.

This clonotype came up many times. The genes are TRBV20-1 and TRBJ1-1; D possibly corresponds to TRBD1 (5 bases). With 6 bases removed from V and 4 bases from J, the gap between germline ends came to 15 bases. The germline V gene has CDR1 DFQATT and CDR2 SNEGSKA (reference sequence). The CDR3 runs to 13 residues. The CDR3 DNA is TGCAGTGCCGTGGATGGGGGTCGCACTGAAGCTTTCTTT. It encodes CSAVDGGRTEAFF.

This clonotype was recorded many times. The V call is TRBV20-1, the J call TRBJ1-4, with D possibly matching TRBD1 (5 bases). Germline assignment: CDR1 DFQATT and CDR2 SNEGSKA (reference sequence). The CDR3 consists of 15 residues. Trimming shortened V by 1 base and J by 7 bases, and 16 bases separated the two germline ends. CDR3 DNA sequence: TGCAGTGCTAGAGCCCATCAGGGCGGAGGTGAAAAACTGTTTTTT. Translating it yields CSARAHQGGGEKLFF.

The rearrangement uses TRBV7-2 and TRBJ2-4; the D gene could be TRBD1 or TRBD2 (5 bases each). This CDR3 has 13 residues. The V end was cut by 3 bases, the J end by 12 bases, with 15 bases between. Germline V gene lookup returns CDR1 SGHTA and CDR2 FQGNSA. The CDR3 DNA reads TGTGCCAGCAGCTTGGGGTATATGGGGACTCAGTACTTC. This encodes CASSLGYMGTQYF.

Many counts were recorded for this clonotype. The chain combines TRBV12-3 or TRBV12-4 with TRBJ2-7; 10 nucleotides agree with TRBD1. This CDR3 spans 14 amino acids. V trimming: 6 bases; J trimming: 2 bases; junction bases outside the gene matches: 4. The CDR3 region is CASRQGQGAYEQYF. The DNA of the CDR3 is TGTGCCAGCAGGCAAGGACAGGGGGCCTACGAGCAGTACTTC.

The chain joins TRBV4-1 to TRBJ1-1; no firm D call. The CDR3 consists of 15 residues. Germline CDR1 MGHRA, CDR2 YSYEKL. The germline V and J ends were trimmed by 0 bases and 0 bases, with 8 bases remaining between them. CDR3 loop: CASSQEVLVNTEAFF. CDR3 DNA sequence: TGCGCCAGCAGCCAAGAGGTGTTGGTGAACACTGAAGCTTTCTTT.

There are a few counts of this clonotype. The J gene is TRBJ2-7, the V gene TRBV4-3, with a possible D match to TRBD2 (5 bases). Germline loops: CDR1 LGHNA, CDR2 YSLEER. V lost 1 base to trimming and J lost 2 bases, with 12 bases between them. CDR3 size: 15 residues. This CDR3 is CASSQAWGATYEQYF. CDR3 nucleotide sequence: TGCGCCAGCAGCCAAGCCTGGGGAGCAACCTACGAGCAGTACTTC.

This clonotype was seen a few times. The chain employs TRBV15 and TRBJ1-1; TRBD1 is a possible D gene (5 bases). The CDR3 contains 14 residues. Looked up from germline, CDR1 is LNHNV and CDR2 is YYDKDF (reference sequence). V was shortened by 4 bases and J by 5 bases, with 14 bases between the two germline ends. The CDR3 is CATSNEGRGTEAFF. The CDR3 region has the DNA TGTGCCACCAGCAATGAGGGGCGCGGGACTGAAGCTTTCTTT.

This clonotype has more than one count but fewer than ten. The chain employs TRBV2 and TRBJ1-1; D call uncertain. Germline V lookup: CDR1 SNHLY, CDR2 FYNNEI. The V end was cut by 6 bases, the J end by 2 bases, with 13 bases between. The CDR3 runs to 14 residues. The CDR3 sequence is CASSEVRGNTEAFF. The CDR3 nucleotides read TGTGCCAGCAGCGAGGTCCGGGGAAACACTGAAGCTTTCTTT.

This clonotype was seen more than once but under ten times. The chain carries TRBV20-1 and TRBJ1-2; TRBD1 is a possible D gene (5 bases). There are 13 residues in the CDR3. Germline CDR1 and CDR2: DFQATT and SNEGSKA (reference sequence). The V gene lost 0 bases and the J gene lost 6 bases, with 11 bases spanning the gap. The CDR3 coding sequence is TGCAGTGCTAGAGATCGGGGGTTGGATGGCTACACCTTC. As protein: CSARDRGLDGYTF.

The chain employs TRBV6-5 and TRBJ1-4, with TRBD1 as a possible D gene (6 bases). Germline CDR1 and CDR2: MNHEY and SVGAGI. Trimming stripped 10 bases from V and 14 bases from J, with 11 bases between. This CDR3 comprises 9 residues. The CDR3 DNA is TGTGCCACTGACAGGCTTCTGTTTTTT. Its translation: CATDRLLFF.

This clonotype has just a few counts. The chain uses TRBV5-5 and TRBJ2-5; TRBD1 agrees at 7 bases. The CDR3 spans 16 residues. Germline CDR1 and CDR2: SGHKS and YYEKEE (reference sequence). Losses at the gene ends were 4 bases for V and 0 bases for J; bases not matched to a gene: 9. The CDR3 reads CASSDGTAFYQETQYF. DNA of the CDR3: TGTGCCAGCAGCGACGGGACAGCGTTTTACCAAGAGACCCAGTACTTC.

This chain joins TRBV29-1 and TRBJ2-3, with 7 bases matching TRBD1. The CDR3 contains 14 residues. Germline trimming cut 6 bases from V and 2 bases from J; bases unmatched to any gene: 8. Germline V lookup: CDR1 SQVTM, CDR2 ANQGSEA. CDR3 region: CSVARDRSTDTQYF. The CDR3 nucleotides read TGCAGCGTCGCCCGGGACAGATCCACAGATACGCAGTATTTT.

This clonotype was seen at least ten times. The V and J genes are TRBV20-1 and TRBJ2-3; D not resolved. The CDR3 has 11 residues. V lost 8 bases and J 6 bases, leaving 12 bases between the germline ends. Germline loops: CDR1 DFQATT, CDR2 SNEGSKA (reference sequence). CDR3 sequence: CSPAVGDTQYF. The CDR3, as DNA: TGCAGTCCGGCAGTGGGCGATACGCAGTATTTT.

This chain joins TRBV10-3 and TRBJ1-1; no clear D. The CDR3 totals 12 residues. The V gene lost 7 bases and the J gene lost 2 bases, with 8 bases spanning the gap. From germline, CDR1 is ENHRY and CDR2 SYGVKD. CDR3 nucleotides: TGTGCCATCAAAGGAGCCAACACTGAAGCTTTCTTT. Translating gives CAIKGANTEAFF.

This chain joins TRBV20-1 and TRBJ1-6; perhaps TRBD1 as D (6 bases). The germline V gene encodes CDR1 DFQATT and CDR2 SNEGSKA (reference sequence). CDR3 length: 16 residues. Between the trimmed V and J ends, which lost 3 bases and 8 bases, there was a span of 20 bases. The DNA of the CDR3 is TGCAGTGCTAGGAAGAGACTAGGGGGTGGGTATTCACCCCTCCACTTT. Translated: CSARKRLGGGYSPLHF.

This chain connects TRBV9 to TRBJ1-1; 7 nucleotides align to TRBD1. Germline CDR1 reads SGDLS; CDR2 reads YYNGEE. V was pared by 0 bases and J by 5 bases, with 7 bases of the junction left unmatched. This CDR3 has 15 amino acids. The CDR3 loop is CASSVDGQGDTEAFF. The CDR3, as DNA: TGTGCCAGCAGCGTAGATGGGCAGGGGGATACTGAAGCTTTCTTT.